Below, one T cell receptor beta chain is given with its context. Germline CDR1 MNHEY, CDR2 SVGAGI. This CDR3 contains 12 residues. V lost 10 bases to trimming and J lost 4 bases, with 13 bases between them. The data were taken from a study of blood T cell repertoires in COVID-19. Looking at the study overall: The United States, Italy and Spain supplied acute and convalescent COVID-19 samples.

As originally analysed: Amplification with reference gene primers provided the estimates of nucleated cell counts. The repertoire was sequenced with immunoSEQ multiplex PCR; TCRdb's copy has only in-frame clones and lacks some. V, J and clone size were drawn from that table, and D and trimming were deduced from the DNA. Of 100,000 or so clones listed, roughly 81% are singletons. Sequences were obtained from peripheral blood. This receptor was obtained from an older woman with acute or convalescent COVID-19. This chain links TRBV6-5 with TRBJ1-1; weak D call: TRBD1 (5 bases). The CDR3 loop is CATDPTVTEAFF. The DNA of the CDR3 is TGTGCCACCGACCCGACAGTCACTGAAGCTTTCTTT.